This TCR beta chain originates from a study of blood T cell repertoires in COVID-19. Some clones are missing from TCRdb's copy, which holds only in-frame ones; the method was immunoSEQ multiplex PCR. The sample holds 100,000 to 150,000 clones; about 85% are singletons and the top ten take around 4%. The V gene's germline CDR1 is MNHEY and CDR2 SVGAGI. V shed 0 bases and J shed 8 bases, with 10 bases lying between them. CDR3 length: 13 amino acids. This chain joins TRBV6-5 and TRBJ1-2; weak D call: TRBD1 (6 bases). This TCR was recovered from a man in his fifties or sixties with acute or convalescent COVID-19. Sequencing was done on a sample of peripheral blood. DNA of the CDR3: TGTGCCAGCAGTTACTCGAGGGGGTACGGCTACACCTTC. It encodes CASSYSRGYGYTF.